The rows below give T cell receptor beta chains drawn from one sample of a study of breast tumors, draining lymph nodes, adjacent tissues. A single record per CDR3 protein comes from TCRdb applying MiXCR to the multiplex PCR reads. Of 200,000 to 250,000 distinct CDR3 sequences in the sample, about 30% are singletons; the top ten hold 1.3% to 1.5%. Source material: axillary lymph node tissue. Receptors were obtained from a female donor with breast cancer. Some clones in this sample may be carry-over from other donors' samples. Each CDR3 is given with its conserved first and last residue. Fields, in order: CDR3 length, clone size, D gene, J gene, V gene, CDR3 protein, CDR3 DNA. A D gene is named only where the DNA matches it firmly. A clone size is listed for some rows: how often the clone was seen (once, few, many), or a class if it is expanded.

cdr3_length: 14
clone_size: many
d_call: .
j_call: TRBJ2-7
v_call: TRBV6-1
cdr3_aa: CASSEAGGINEQYF
cdr3_nt: TGTGCCAGCAGTGAAGCTGGGGGAATCAACGAGCAGTACTTC

cdr3_length: 13
clone_size: many
d_call: TRBD1
j_call: TRBJ1-2
v_call: TRBV6-5
cdr3_aa: CASAPRTGLGYTF
cdr3_nt: TGTGCCAGCGCACCCAGGACAGGGCTTGGCTACACCTTC

cdr3_length: 15
clone_size: many
d_call: .
j_call: TRBJ2-5
v_call: TRBV5-8
cdr3_aa: CASSRGVGYEETQYF
cdr3_nt: TGTGCCAGCAGCCGAGGGGTAGGGTATGAGGAGACCCAGTACTTC

cdr3_length: 15
clone_size: many
d_call: TRBD1
j_call: TRBJ2-5
v_call: TRBV2
cdr3_aa: CASSRTGTGKETQYF
cdr3_nt: TGTGCCAGCAGTCGTACCGGGACAGGGAAAGAGACCCAGTACTTC

cdr3_length: 16
clone_size: many
d_call: TRBD2
j_call: TRBJ2-7
v_call: TRBV24-1
cdr3_aa: CATSDNRLAGSYEQYF
cdr3_nt: TGTGCCACCAGTGACAATCGACTAGCGGGATCCTACGAGCAGTACTTC

cdr3_length: 14
clone_size: .
d_call: TRBD2
j_call: TRBJ2-7
v_call: TRBV27
cdr3_aa: CASSQTSVPYEQYF
cdr3_nt: TGTGCCAGCAGTCAGACTAGCGTCCCCTACGAGCAGTACTTC

cdr3_length: 15
clone_size: many
d_call: TRBD2
j_call: TRBJ2-6
v_call: TRBV20-1
cdr3_aa: CSAMAGGFGANVLTF
cdr3_nt: TGCAGTGCTATGGCGGGAGGGTTTGGGGCCAACGTCCTGACTTTC

cdr3_length: 14
clone_size: few
d_call: TRBD2
j_call: TRBJ2-7
v_call: TRBV28
cdr3_aa: CASGSGLADSEQYF
cdr3_nt: TGTGCCAGCGGATCGGGACTAGCGGATAGTGAGCAGTACTTC

cdr3_length: 15
clone_size: many
d_call: TRBD2
j_call: TRBJ2-1
v_call: TRBV5-1
cdr3_aa: CASSQGLAGDNEQFF
cdr3_nt: TGCGCCAGCAGCCAGGGACTAGCGGGCGACAATGAGCAGTTCTTC

cdr3_length: 15
clone_size: many
d_call: TRBD1
j_call: TRBJ2-7
v_call: TRBV11-3
cdr3_aa: CASSLIWDRGDEQYF
cdr3_nt: TGTGCCAGCAGCTTAATCTGGGACAGGGGGGACGAGCAGTACTTC

cdr3_length: 19
clone_size: .
d_call: TRBD2
j_call: TRBJ2-5
v_call: TRBV10-3
cdr3_aa: CAITTDEAGGPGGGDPEFF
cdr3_nt: TGTGCCATCACCACCGATGAAGCGGGAGGGCCCGGGGGGGGAGACCCCGAGTTTTTC

cdr3_length: 13
clone_size: many
d_call: .
j_call: TRBJ2-6
v_call: TRBV12-3/TRBV12-4
cdr3_aa: CASTRSGANVLTF
cdr3_nt: TGTGCCAGCACTAGATCTGGGGCCAACGTCCTGACTTTC

cdr3_length: 12
clone_size: few
d_call: .
j_call: TRBJ1-1
v_call: TRBV20-1
cdr3_aa: CSARRQFTEAFF
cdr3_nt: TGCAGTGCTAGGCGGCAGTTCACTGAAGCTTTCTTT

cdr3_length: 17
clone_size: .
d_call: .
j_call: TRBJ2-7
v_call: TRBV7-3
cdr3_aa: CASSLGQGSGSSYEQYF
cdr3_nt: TGTGCCAGCAGCTTGGGACAGGGCAGCGGGAGCTCCTACGAGCAGTACTTC

cdr3_length: 16
clone_size: many
d_call: .
j_call: TRBJ2-7
v_call: TRBV7-2
cdr3_aa: CASSPPGATETYEQYF
cdr3_nt: TGTGCCAGCAGCCCCCCGGGCGCGACAGAAACCTACGAGCAGTACTTC

cdr3_length: 14
clone_size: few
d_call: TRBD2
j_call: TRBJ2-2
v_call: TRBV30
cdr3_aa: CAWSVLRGAGELFF
cdr3_nt: TGTGCCTGGAGTGTACTTCGGGGGGCCGGGGAGCTGTTTTTT

cdr3_length: 15
clone_size: many
d_call: .
j_call: TRBJ2-5
v_call: TRBV7-8
cdr3_aa: CASSILPRVSETQYF
cdr3_nt: TGTGCCAGCAGCATACTTCCCCGGGTGTCAGAGACCCAGTACTTC

cdr3_length: 14
clone_size: once
d_call: TRBD2
j_call: TRBJ2-7
v_call: TRBV2
cdr3_aa: CASFGLAGGDEQYF
cdr3_nt: TGTGCCAGTTTCGGACTAGCGGGAGGCGATGAGCAGTACTTC

cdr3_length: 14
clone_size: many
d_call: TRBD1
j_call: TRBJ2-7
v_call: TRBV6-1
cdr3_aa: CASRFGQGDYEQYF
cdr3_nt: TGTGCCAGCAGATTTGGACAGGGGGACTACGAGCAGTACTTC

cdr3_length: 15
clone_size: many
d_call: TRBD1
j_call: TRBJ2-7
v_call: TRBV4-1
cdr3_aa: CASSQLDRRDYEQYF
cdr3_nt: TGCGCCAGCAGCCAACTGGACAGGCGAGACTACGAGCAGTACTTC

cdr3_length: 19
clone_size: .
d_call: TRBD1
j_call: TRBJ2-3
v_call: TRBV11-2
cdr3_aa: CASSSGRTGQGAGADTQYF
cdr3_nt: TGTGCCAGCAGCTCTGGGAGGACGGGACAGGGGGCAGGGGCAGATACGCAGTATTTT

cdr3_length: 13
clone_size: many
d_call: .
j_call: TRBJ2-7
v_call: TRBV18
cdr3_aa: CATSPVIGAEQYF
cdr3_nt: TGTGCCACCTCACCGGTTATAGGGGCCGAGCAGTACTTC